Listed below are T cell receptor beta chains from one sample, sequenced in a study of blood T cell repertoires in COVID-19. Sequencing used immunoSEQ multiplex PCR; TCRdb keeps in-frame clones, though not all of them. The sample has hundreds of thousands of clones, 90% seen once. The sequenced sample was PBMCs or T cells enriched from blood (not recorded which). The receptors derive from a man aged 30 to 45 who had been exposed to COVID-19. Each CDR3 is given with its conserved first and last residue. Each record gives: D gene, clone size, V gene, J gene, CDR3 DNA, CDR3 protein. A D gene is named only where the DNA matches it firmly. Rows give clone size only sometimes, using once, few, many, or a class for an expanded clone.

d_call: TRBD2
clone_size: .
v_call: TRBV3-1/TRBV3-2
j_call: TRBJ2-1
cdr3_nt: TGTGCCAGCAGCCAAGATCCCCGGACTAGCGGGGCCTACTACAATGAGCAGTTCTTC
cdr3_aa: CASSQDPRTSGAYYNEQFF

d_call: TRBD1
clone_size: .
v_call: TRBV19
j_call: TRBJ1-5
cdr3_nt: TGTGCCAGTAGGGGGACAGGCGGTCAGCCCCAGCATTTT
cdr3_aa: CASRGTGGQPQHF

d_call: TRBD1
clone_size: .
v_call: TRBV9
j_call: TRBJ2-7
cdr3_nt: TGTGCCAGCAGCGCCTCGACAGGGTCATCCTACGAGCAGTACTTC
cdr3_aa: CASSASTGSSYEQYF

d_call: .
clone_size: few
v_call: TRBV9
j_call: TRBJ1-2
cdr3_nt: TGTGCCAGCAAACAGACCTCTGGAGGCTACACCTTC
cdr3_aa: CASKQTSGGYTF

d_call: .
clone_size: .
v_call: TRBV27
j_call: TRBJ1-5
cdr3_nt: TGTGCCAGCAGTGTCAACTGGAGCAATCAGCCCCAGCATTTT
cdr3_aa: CASSVNWSNQPQHF

d_call: .
clone_size: .
v_call: TRBV10-3
j_call: TRBJ2-3
cdr3_nt: TGTGCCATCAGCGGAGCCGCCCCAGATACGCAGTATTTT
cdr3_aa: CAISGAAPDTQYF

d_call: TRBD2
clone_size: .
v_call: TRBV18
j_call: TRBJ2-1
cdr3_nt: TGTGCCAGCTCACCGTCTCACGGACTAGCCGGAAACAATGAGCAGTTCTTC
cdr3_aa: CASSPSHGLAGNNEQFF

d_call: TRBD1
clone_size: once
v_call: TRBV19
j_call: TRBJ2-7
cdr3_nt: TGTGCCAGTAGTATTGACAGGGGATACGAGCAGTACTTC
cdr3_aa: CASSIDRGYEQYF

d_call: .
clone_size: once
v_call: TRBV12-5
j_call: TRBJ2-5
cdr3_nt: TGTGCTAGTGGTTTCTCAGACAGCGCTCCCCAAGAGACCCAGTACTTC
cdr3_aa: CASGFSDSAPQETQYF

d_call: .
clone_size: .
v_call: TRBV6-5
j_call: TRBJ1-3
cdr3_nt: TGTGCCAGCAGTTACCCCGAGGCAGGAAACACCATATATTTT
cdr3_aa: CASSYPEAGNTIYF

d_call: TRBD2
clone_size: .
v_call: TRBV5-4
j_call: TRBJ2-7
cdr3_nt: TGTGCCAGCAGCCAACAGCGGGGGTTGTCCTACGAGCAGTACTTC
cdr3_aa: CASSQQRGLSYEQYF

d_call: .
clone_size: .
v_call: TRBV4-1
j_call: TRBJ1-1
cdr3_nt: TGCGCCAGCAGCCAAGTAATCTCCGCTGAGGCTTTCTTT
cdr3_aa: CASSQVISAEAFF

d_call: TRBD2
clone_size: .
v_call: TRBV18
j_call: TRBJ2-5
cdr3_nt: TGTGCCAGCTCACCCTCTACTAGCGGGGGTGGAGAGACCCAGTACTTC
cdr3_aa: CASSPSTSGGGETQYF

d_call: .
clone_size: .
v_call: TRBV6-2/TRBV6-3
j_call: TRBJ2-5
cdr3_nt: TGTGCCAGCAGCCGAGGCGGACTCGGACAGCTCCAAGAGACCCAGTACTTC
cdr3_aa: CASSRGGLGQLQETQYF

d_call: .
clone_size: once
v_call: TRBV7-9
j_call: TRBJ1-1
cdr3_nt: TGTGCCAGCAGCCCGGGGACTGAAGCTTTCTTT
cdr3_aa: CASSPGTEAFF

d_call: TRBD1
clone_size: .
v_call: TRBV3-1/TRBV3-2
j_call: TRBJ1-1
cdr3_nt: TGTGCCAGCAGCCCTTCAGACAGGGTGAACACTGAAGCTTTCTTT
cdr3_aa: CASSPSDRVNTEAFF

d_call: .
clone_size: .
v_call: TRBV16
j_call: TRBJ2-7
cdr3_nt: TGTGCCAGCAGCCAATCGATGGCCGGGGCCTACGAGCAGTACTTC
cdr3_aa: CASSQSMAGAYEQYF

d_call: TRBD1
clone_size: .
v_call: TRBV24-1
j_call: TRBJ1-1
cdr3_nt: TGTGCCACCAGTAGACAGGGCCGCACACCGTTGAACACTGAAGCTTTCTTT
cdr3_aa: CATSRQGRTPLNTEAFF

d_call: TRBD2
clone_size: .
v_call: TRBV4-1
j_call: TRBJ2-7
cdr3_nt: TGCGCCAGCAGCCAAGCCTGGGGACTAGCGAAGGGGATCCTGCACTTC
cdr3_aa: CASSQAWGLAKGILHF

d_call: .
clone_size: .
v_call: TRBV6-6
j_call: TRBJ1-6
cdr3_nt: TGTGCCAGCAGTTCCAACAGGGTCGTCGGTTCACCCCTCCACTTT
cdr3_aa: CASSSNRVVGSPLHF

d_call: .
clone_size: .
v_call: TRBV5-6
j_call: TRBJ1-1
cdr3_nt: TGTGCCAGCAGCTCTATATTGGGCGCCGTGAACACTGAAGCTTTCTTT
cdr3_aa: CASSSILGAVNTEAFF

d_call: TRBD1
clone_size: .
v_call: TRBV19
j_call: TRBJ1-1
cdr3_nt: TGTGCCACAACCAAGACAGGGGGTATGAACACTGAAGCTTTCTTT
cdr3_aa: CATTKTGGMNTEAFF

d_call: TRBD1
clone_size: .
v_call: TRBV5-4
j_call: TRBJ1-2
cdr3_nt: TGTGCCAGCAGCTTAGCCTCAGGGGGGAGGTATGGCTACACCTTC
cdr3_aa: CASSLASGGRYGYTF

d_call: .
clone_size: .
v_call: TRBV5-1
j_call: TRBJ2-3
cdr3_nt: TGCGCCAGCAGCTTGGGGACTCTCTCTAGCACAGATACGCAGTATTTT
cdr3_aa: CASSLGTLSSTDTQYF

d_call: TRBD1
clone_size: .
v_call: TRBV6-5
j_call: TRBJ1-1
cdr3_nt: TGTGCCAGCAGGGCAGGGGGACCGAACACTGAAGCTTTCTTT
cdr3_aa: CASRAGGPNTEAFF

d_call: .
clone_size: once
v_call: TRBV14
j_call: TRBJ1-1
cdr3_nt: TGTGCCAGCAGCCAAGATATGAGGGAGGCTTTCTTT
cdr3_aa: CASSQDMREAFF

d_call: .
clone_size: .
v_call: TRBV4-3
j_call: TRBJ1-1
cdr3_nt: TGCGCCAGCAGCCAAGGGACAGCCATGAACACTGAAGCTTTCTTT
cdr3_aa: CASSQGTAMNTEAFF

d_call: .
clone_size: .
v_call: TRBV1
j_call: TRBJ2-7
cdr3_nt: TGCACCAGCAGCCCGACAGGGACACACGAGCAGTACTTC
cdr3_aa: CTSSPTGTHEQYF

d_call: TRBD2
clone_size: .
v_call: TRBV7-2
j_call: TRBJ2-7
cdr3_nt: TGTGCCAGCAGCGCGCACGGGACTAACGACTACGAGCAGTACTTC
cdr3_aa: CASSAHGTNDYEQYF

d_call: .
clone_size: .
v_call: TRBV23-1
j_call: TRBJ2-7
cdr3_nt: TGCGCCAGCAGTCCCTCCCCGCAGGGATATTTATACGAGCAGTACTTC
cdr3_aa: CASSPSPQGYLYEQYF

d_call: .
clone_size: .
v_call: TRBV4-2
j_call: TRBJ2-7
cdr3_nt: TGTGCCAGCAGCCGGGAGATAACCTACGAGCAGTACTTC
cdr3_aa: CASSREITYEQYF

d_call: .
clone_size: .
v_call: TRBV24-1
j_call: TRBJ2-5
cdr3_nt: TGTGCCACCAGTGACGTGAGAAGGGTTCGGGGGTTAGAGACCCAGTACTTC
cdr3_aa: CATSDVRRVRGLETQYF

d_call: .
clone_size: .
v_call: TRBV18
j_call: TRBJ1-1
cdr3_nt: TGTGCCAGCTCACCACTTGTGGGGGCCCGGAATTCTGAAGCTTTCTTT
cdr3_aa: CASSPLVGARNSEAFF

d_call: TRBD2
clone_size: .
v_call: TRBV4-1
j_call: TRBJ2-7
cdr3_nt: TGCGCCAGCAGCCAAGTCCGGGCTAGCGGCACCTACGAGCAGTACTTC
cdr3_aa: CASSQVRASGTYEQYF

d_call: .
clone_size: .
v_call: TRBV5-1
j_call: TRBJ1-4
cdr3_nt: TGCGCCAGCAGCCCTGAGGTCGGGGGGGAGGAAAAACTGTTTTTT
cdr3_aa: CASSPEVGGEEKLFF

d_call: TRBD2
clone_size: once
v_call: TRBV29-1
j_call: TRBJ2-5
cdr3_nt: TGCAGCGTGAGACTAGCGGGGGACCCGAGGGCAGAGACCCAGTACTTC
cdr3_aa: CSVRLAGDPRAETQYF

d_call: TRBD1
clone_size: .
v_call: TRBV7-2
j_call: TRBJ1-5
cdr3_nt: TGTGCCAGCAGCCCAGGACAGGGTCATCAGCCCCAGCATTTT
cdr3_aa: CASSPGQGHQPQHF

d_call: .
clone_size: few
v_call: TRBV27
j_call: TRBJ1-5
cdr3_nt: TGTGCCAGCAGTTCGAGGAGCAATCAGCCCCAGCATTTT
cdr3_aa: CASSSRSNQPQHF

d_call: TRBD2
clone_size: .
v_call: TRBV5-1
j_call: TRBJ2-3
cdr3_nt: TGCGCCAGCAGCTTGGAAGCGGGGGACACAGATACGCAGTATTTT
cdr3_aa: CASSLEAGDTDTQYF

d_call: .
clone_size: .
v_call: TRBV5-1
j_call: TRBJ2-5
cdr3_nt: TGCGCCAGCAGCTTGACAGGGCGCCAAGAGACCCAGTACTTC
cdr3_aa: CASSLTGRQETQYF

d_call: TRBD1
clone_size: few
v_call: TRBV7-8
j_call: TRBJ1-6
cdr3_nt: TGTGCCAGCAGCCGGACAGGCAATTCACCCCTCCACTTT
cdr3_aa: CASSRTGNSPLHF

d_call: .
clone_size: few
v_call: TRBV10-3
j_call: TRBJ2-2
cdr3_nt: TGTGCCATCAGGATGGACACTCTGAACACCGGGGAGCTGTTTTTT
cdr3_aa: CAIRMDTLNTGELFF

d_call: .
clone_size: .
v_call: TRBV27
j_call: TRBJ2-2
cdr3_nt: TGTGCCAGCAGAAAGGGGGGGACCGGGGAGCTGTTTTTT
cdr3_aa: CASRKGGTGELFF

d_call: .
clone_size: .
v_call: TRBV29-1
j_call: TRBJ2-7
cdr3_nt: TGCAGCGTTGAGGGAGCCTACGAGCAGTACTTC
cdr3_aa: CSVEGAYEQYF

d_call: TRBD2
clone_size: .
v_call: TRBV5-4
j_call: TRBJ2-2
cdr3_nt: TGTGCCAGCAGCTCTCCCAGCGGGGGGGCGGACGGGGAGCTGTTTTTT
cdr3_aa: CASSSPSGGADGELFF

d_call: .
clone_size: .
v_call: TRBV5-4
j_call: TRBJ2-5
cdr3_nt: TGTGCCAGCAGCTCTCAGTCTAGCGTTGAGACCCAGTACTTC
cdr3_aa: CASSSQSSVETQYF

d_call: .
clone_size: .
v_call: TRBV4-1
j_call: TRBJ2-2
cdr3_nt: TGCGCCAGCCGGGGGAACACCGGGGAGCTGTTTTTT
cdr3_aa: CASRGNTGELFF

d_call: .
clone_size: .
v_call: TRBV4-2
j_call: TRBJ1-1
cdr3_nt: TGTGCCAGCAGCCAAGGCTATGAAGCTTTCTTT
cdr3_aa: CASSQGYEAFF

d_call: .
clone_size: .
v_call: TRBV15
j_call: TRBJ2-1
cdr3_nt: TGTGCCACCAGCAGAGATCGGGTCAATGAGCAGTTCTTC
cdr3_aa: CATSRDRVNEQFF

d_call: TRBD1
clone_size: .
v_call: TRBV4-1
j_call: TRBJ1-2
cdr3_nt: TGCGCCAGCAGCCAGCCCACTCGTGACAGGGTGATCGGCTACACCTTC
cdr3_aa: CASSQPTRDRVIGYTF

d_call: .
clone_size: .
v_call: TRBV13
j_call: TRBJ2-7
cdr3_nt: TGTGCCAGCAGCCGGGACAAATTGGGCGAGCAGTACTTC
cdr3_aa: CASSRDKLGEQYF

d_call: TRBD2
clone_size: .
v_call: TRBV12-3/TRBV12-4
j_call: TRBJ2-3
cdr3_nt: TGTGCCAGCAGGGCGGGGGGCGTCGATACGCAGTATTTT
cdr3_aa: CASRAGGVDTQYF

d_call: TRBD2
clone_size: .
v_call: TRBV5-1
j_call: TRBJ2-1
cdr3_nt: TGCGCCAGCAGCTCCCAGACTAGCGCCAATGAGCAGTTCTTC
cdr3_aa: CASSSQTSANEQFF

d_call: .
clone_size: .
v_call: TRBV12-3/TRBV12-4
j_call: TRBJ2-3
cdr3_nt: TGTGCCAGTCGCGCGACAGATACGCAGTATTTT
cdr3_aa: CASRATDTQYF

d_call: TRBD2
clone_size: .
v_call: TRBV30
j_call: TRBJ2-3
cdr3_nt: TGTGCCTGGACCTTAGGGGCGGGAGGTGGGGATACGCAGTATTTT
cdr3_aa: CAWTLGAGGGDTQYF

d_call: TRBD2
clone_size: .
v_call: TRBV2
j_call: TRBJ2-3
cdr3_nt: TGTGCCAGCTTAGCGGGGGATTTCACAGATACGCAGTATTTT
cdr3_aa: CASLAGDFTDTQYF

d_call: TRBD2
clone_size: .
v_call: TRBV29-1
j_call: TRBJ2-1
cdr3_nt: TGCAGCGTATGGACTAGTGGAGCCCTTAGCTCCTACAATGAGCAGTTCTTC
cdr3_aa: CSVWTSGALSSYNEQFF

d_call: .
clone_size: .
v_call: TRBV6-5
j_call: TRBJ1-5
cdr3_nt: TGTGCCAGCACCGATCACCCGGGGGTTAATCAGCCCCAGCATTTT
cdr3_aa: CASTDHPGVNQPQHF

d_call: TRBD2
clone_size: .
v_call: TRBV7-2
j_call: TRBJ2-3
cdr3_nt: TGTGCCAGCAGCTTTGCGGGGGTGGATACGCAGTATTTT
cdr3_aa: CASSFAGVDTQYF